This T cell receptor beta chain stems from a study of cytomegalovirus exposure and HLA in healthy donors (dated by TCRdb to 2017 to 2019). Background on the whole study: An earlier analysis of approximately 550 of the donors reported approximately 290 Gb of sequence data and approximately 110 million unique TCR beta sequences from 150 million to 200 million T cells. On average, roughly 240,000 unique TCR beta nucleotide sequences were sequenced per donor among some 420 genotyped donors of the cohort, with around 19% of those sequences being non-productive. Class I and class II HLA loci were covered by the typing at four-digit resolution. Donor age, sex, ethnicity and CMV serostatus were compiled alongside the repertoire data. Every repertoire in the discovery cohort had been generated on one and the same sequencing platform. A separate validation cohort of approximately 120 different subjects was used in addition to the 666-subject first cohort. In a later analysis, previously published TCR beta repertoires from 550 to 750 donors were re-analyzed and high-resolution HLA genotyping was added so that TCR occurrence patterns could be studied. Of the roughly 410 genotyped donors, less than 90% were placed in the genetic ancestry cluster associated with self-reported Caucasian donors. To predict cytomegalovirus infection status, the study brought together high-throughput TCR immunosequencing, statistical association of individual TCRs with disease status, and machine learning. Approximately 300 gigabases of sequencing data and around 80 million unique TCR sequences made up an early release that covered roughly 670 HLA-typed donors. Rather than drawing on any new phenotypic data, the later analysis identified candidate immune exposures from TCR beta sequences and the way those sequences occurred across donors. Roughly 5 DR-DQ haplotypes were handled as single units for association and clustering because linkage in the cohort was strong. In an earlier analysis of about 590 of the donors, high-throughput TCR beta sequencing was used to judge whether each TCR beta V gene segment behaved as functional or pseudogenic. Using immunosequencing, the study profiled T cell repertoires from about 620 subjects and related those repertoires to cytomegalovirus serostatus. The study was designed to test whether signatures of past pathogen exposure could be identified by cataloging public T cell receptors. A later genetic analysis took genome-wide SNP genotypes for 398 of the 666 donors and used that subset as a discovery cohort. The number of donors typed differed by locus, with about 629-630 for A, B, C, DRB1 and DQB1, approximately 500 for DQA1, 600 to 610 for DPA1, and some 450 for DPB1. Study-level results and caveats: A later analysis found that HLA-associated TCR beta chains were more clonally expanded and had lower generation probabilities than equally common non-associated chains. In a later genetic analysis, a missense DCLRE1C variant was associated with V-gene and J-gene trimming of TCR beta chains, and the association was replicated in an independent cohort. In an earlier analysis of 587 of the donors, most TCR beta V segments appeared in productive rearrangements about 87% or about 30% of the time, broadly matching IMGT annotations. CMV serostatus was the only immune exposure information available for the cohort. The sequencing pipeline was judged likely to have produced a cluster of highly shared sequence variants as a technical artifact. According to the authors, the approach could potentially be generalized to other disease states and immunological phenotypes. When HLA alleles, especially DR and DQ, strongly co-occurred, TCR associations were difficult to assign to individual alleles. Because the 87-base-pair reads could not distinguish some IMGT-functional V segments, including TRBV6-2 and TRBV6-3, those segments were excluded. Because counts were too low, about 18 rarely observed V segments, including chromosome 9 orphons, were left out of the earlier analysis of over 550 of the donors. A few of the identified cytomegalovirus-associated TCR beta chains were confirmed in vitro to be specific for cytomegalovirus antigens. Linkage disequilibrium might explain the correlated functional status among segregating V segments, but an unknown experimental factor could not be ruled out. According to a later genetic analysis, donors in an Asian-associated ancestry cluster had fewer N-insertions in productive TCRs than the approximately 690-donor mean. In a later analysis, TCR association rates were found to vary across HLA loci, with the most associated TCRs seen for DRB1 alleles and the fewest for HLA-C alleles. A later analysis found that most CMV-associated TCR beta chains appeared HLA-restricted, with HLA associations seemingly driven largely by CMV exposure. The cohort was sequenced for TCR beta chains only, and without alpha or paired-chain data the features that could be detected were limited. A further reported finding was that TCR beta sequences accurately predicted the HLA-A and HLA-B alleles for most subjects in the first cohort. According to a later analysis, parvovirus B19, influenza, CMV and Epstein-Barr virus appeared linked to several top co-occurrence clusters. In both the original and validation cohorts, the classifier was reported to diagnose cytomegalovirus status with high specificity and sensitivity. While some public TCRs were present in many individuals, most TCR sequences turned up only very rarely across donors. Roughly uniform sequencing depth across donors was assumed in presence/absence analyses, although this assumption may not hold. A total of fewer than 200 TCR beta chains were listed by the study as associated with cytomegalovirus. Specific HLA alleles were associated with 15,000 to 20,000 TCR beta sequences at a false discovery rate of 0.05 in a later analysis. Because HLA typing was missing for some donors at each locus, association tests included only the typed subset.

Deletion took 0 bases off V and 8 bases off J, with a span of 17 bases between the germline ends. Including the terminal cysteine and phenylalanine, the CDR3 comprises 16 residues. Just CDR3 DNA is preserved here, 48 bases in frame from base 1. CDR1 and CDR2 (MRHNA, SNTAGT) derive from the germline V gene. Preparation of the library involved the immunoSEQ multiplex PCR assay. For the multiplex PCR, a mixture combining 60 forward primers for TCR Vbeta segments and 13 reverse primers for TCR Jbeta segments was used. The CDR3 region of rearranged TCR beta genes was amplified from genomic DNA by a multiplex PCR assay. The amplified TCR beta libraries were sequenced on the Illumina HiSeq System as 87-base-pair reads. As for the authors' bioinformatics: Across the 670 or so repertoires, a later analysis counted 78 million or so unique TCR beta chains, 9 million to 14 million of which were shared by at least two donors. To remove PCR and sequencing errors, raw reads were error-corrected and collapsed into unique sequences using a nearest-neighbor algorithm that merged closely related sequences. Alignment of CDR3 sequences to IMGT reference sequences was used to assign V, D and J gene segments. For a sequence to be retained, a match of at least six nucleotides was required to both a V gene segment and a J gene segment. Rearrangements were called productive when the CDR3 lacked stop codons and stayed in frame with V and J; all others were non-productive. CDR3 was defined by IMGT convention, running from the second conserved V-encoded cysteine to the conserved J-encoded phenylalanine. In an earlier analysis of more than 550 of the donors, sequences lacking an unambiguous match to a single V gene segment were excluded. An earlier analysis of several hundred of the donors classified V segments as functional when productive rearrangements were above 56.7% and as segregating when the standard deviation between donors was above 5%. To diagnose cytomegalovirus status from the catalog of TCR beta chain sequences, a statistical classification framework was built. V and J gene assignment, in a later analysis, came from comparing TCR nucleotide sequences with IMGT/GENE-DB human TR gene sequences. Using the TCRdist pipeline, a later analysis assigned CDR3 sequences along with most-parsimonious VDJ recombination scenarios. In a later analysis, each TCR beta chain was defined by its CDR3 amino acid sequence together with its V-gene family, and reads lacking a unique V-gene family were excluded. To address suspected cross-contamination and a sequencing artifact, a later analysis removed under 600 highly shared, low-generation-probability nucleotide sequences. In a later analysis, a clonal expansion index for each public chain was calculated from normalized within-repertoire ranks of inferred template counts. In a later analysis, generation probabilities were computed with a VDJ recombination model fitted to out-of-frame rearrangements, and the resulting probabilities were checked against IGoR. In a later analysis, TCR-TCR, TCR-HLA and TCR-CMV co-occurrence was scored with hypergeometric tests, and a repertoire-size bias correction was applied to TCR pairs. To estimate false discovery rates, a later analysis permuted the HLA or CMV assignments 20 times. A later analysis grouped co-occurring TCRs with DBSCAN, adding TCRdist sequence similarity when clustering within HLA-allele-positive subsets. Repertoires with fewer than 30,000 or more than 120,000 public chains were left out of co-occurrence clustering, as were five repertoires with anomalous nucleotide sharing. Sourced from immuneACCESS, this table was stored by TCRdb with only in-frame sequences that have V and J called. A share of the clones is absent; for the studies checked, an unresolved V gene accounts for under half, and the remainder has no known explanation. V and J calls and clone size are given by that table; D and trimming were obtained from the DNA. The sample table contains 130,000 to 150,000 clones; only one count was recorded for 60% to 85% of them. The leading ten clones occupy less than 3% of the sample.

In total, approximately 690 healthy bone marrow donors made up the cohort. At the time of sampling, all cohort members were nominally healthy, though unrecorded immune exposures were likely present. The donor was CMV seronegative and belonged to the group of 352 seronegative cohort members. A peripheral blood sample was provided by each donor, and peripheral blood mononuclear cells were used for TCR beta sequencing. Genomic DNA was extracted from the blood cell samples with the Qiagen DNeasy Blood Extraction Kit. Turning to this clone: It has no known antigen specificity. No base-level quality is on record; no much larger clone is a single base apart.

The chain is encoded by TRBV6-4 joined to TRBJ2-1; the D region possibly corresponds to TRBD1 (5 bases align). Sequenced material: PBMCs. The source is a male donor in good health and CMV-seronegative. The sequence in DNA is TGTGCCAGCAGTGACTCGACGGCAGGGATTATCGATGAGCAGTTCTTC. The translation is CASSDSTAGIIDEQFF.